The clone carrying this TCR beta chain was seen more than once but under ten times. What it binds is not known. This record comes from a study of cytomegalovirus exposure and HLA in healthy donors. The PCR made use of 60 Vbeta and 13 Jbeta primers. Original processing notes: Per a later analysis, the number of unique TCR beta chains was some 80 million, of which 8.5 million to 11 million were shared. Some clones are missing from TCRdb's copy, which holds only in-frame ones; the method was immunoSEQ multiplex PCR. The V and J calls and clone size were taken over from that table, and D and trimming were inferred from the DNA. The table records about 160,000 clones, 84% of them present only once. Trimming shortened V by 3 bases and J by 3 bases, and 8 bases separated the two germline ends. Germline assignment: CDR1 SGHTA and CDR2 FQGNSA. The CDR3 runs to 13 residues. Whole-study findings and limits: Most of the TCR beta V segments (in an earlier analysis) were productive either about 87% or about 30% of the time.

Healthy bone marrow donors made up the cohort. Specimen: PBMCs. The TCR was taken from a man aged 25-45 years in good health and CMV-seronegative. The chain recombines TRBV7-2 with TRBJ1-1; D call uncertain. CDR3 DNA sequence: TGTGCCAGCAGCTTTTCCGGGGACACTGAAGCTTTCTTT. Its translation: CASSFSGDTEAFF.